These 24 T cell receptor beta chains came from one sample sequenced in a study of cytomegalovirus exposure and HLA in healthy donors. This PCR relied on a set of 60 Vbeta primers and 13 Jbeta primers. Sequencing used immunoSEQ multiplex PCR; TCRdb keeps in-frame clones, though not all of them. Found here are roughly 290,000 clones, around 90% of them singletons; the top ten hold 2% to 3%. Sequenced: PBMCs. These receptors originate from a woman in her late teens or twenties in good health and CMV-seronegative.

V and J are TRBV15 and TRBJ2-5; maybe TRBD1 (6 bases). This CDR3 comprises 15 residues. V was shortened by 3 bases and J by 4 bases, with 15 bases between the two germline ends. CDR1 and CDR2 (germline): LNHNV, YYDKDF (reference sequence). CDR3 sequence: CATSSFPGRGETQYF. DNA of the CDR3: TGTGCCACCAGCAGTTTCCCTGGCAGGGGAGAGACCCAGTACTTC.

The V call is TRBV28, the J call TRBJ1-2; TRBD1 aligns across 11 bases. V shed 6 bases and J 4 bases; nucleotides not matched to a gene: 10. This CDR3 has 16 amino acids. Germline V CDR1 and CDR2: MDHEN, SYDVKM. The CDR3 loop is CASSYGQGALGYGYTF. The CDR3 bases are TGTGCCAGCAGCTATGGACAGGGGGCGCTCGGCTATGGCTACACCTTC.

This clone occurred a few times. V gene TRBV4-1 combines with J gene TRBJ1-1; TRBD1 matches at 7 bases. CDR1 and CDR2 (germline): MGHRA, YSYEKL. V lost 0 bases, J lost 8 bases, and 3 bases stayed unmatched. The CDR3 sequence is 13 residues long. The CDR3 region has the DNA TGCGCCAGCAGCCAAGAGATCAGGGGGGAAGCTTTCTTT. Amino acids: CASSQEIRGEAFF.

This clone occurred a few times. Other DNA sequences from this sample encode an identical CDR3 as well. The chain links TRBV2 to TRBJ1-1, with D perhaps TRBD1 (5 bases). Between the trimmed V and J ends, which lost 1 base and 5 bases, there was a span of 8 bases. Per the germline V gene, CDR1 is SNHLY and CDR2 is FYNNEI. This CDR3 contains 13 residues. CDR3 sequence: CASSEEGLTEAFF. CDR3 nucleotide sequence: TGTGCCAGCAGTGAAGAGGGGTTGACTGAAGCTTTCTTT.

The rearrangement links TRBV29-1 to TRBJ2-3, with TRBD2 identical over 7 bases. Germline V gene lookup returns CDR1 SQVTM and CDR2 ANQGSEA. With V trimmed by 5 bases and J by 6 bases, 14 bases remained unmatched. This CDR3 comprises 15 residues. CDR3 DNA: TGCAGCGTTTACCTGGTGGGGGAGGGTTGGGATACGCAGTATTTT. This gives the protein CSVYLVGEGWDTQYF.

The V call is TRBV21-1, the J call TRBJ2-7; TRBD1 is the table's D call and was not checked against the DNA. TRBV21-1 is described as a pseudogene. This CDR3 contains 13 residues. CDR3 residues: CASSNQVSYEQYF. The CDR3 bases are TGTGCCAGCAGCAATCAGGTTTCCTACGAGCAGTACTTC.

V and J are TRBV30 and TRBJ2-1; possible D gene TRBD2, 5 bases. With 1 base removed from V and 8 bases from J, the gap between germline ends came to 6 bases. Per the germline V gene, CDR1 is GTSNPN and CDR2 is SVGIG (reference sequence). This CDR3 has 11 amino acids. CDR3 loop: CAWSARDEQFF. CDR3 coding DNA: TGTGCCTGGAGTGCGAGGGATGAGCAGTTCTTC.

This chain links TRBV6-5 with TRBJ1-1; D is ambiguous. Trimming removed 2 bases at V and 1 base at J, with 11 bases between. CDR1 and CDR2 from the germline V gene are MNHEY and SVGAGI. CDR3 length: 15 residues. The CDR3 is CASSYNREWNTEAFF. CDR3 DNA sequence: TGTGCCAGCAGTTACAACCGGGAATGGAACACTGAAGCTTTCTTT.

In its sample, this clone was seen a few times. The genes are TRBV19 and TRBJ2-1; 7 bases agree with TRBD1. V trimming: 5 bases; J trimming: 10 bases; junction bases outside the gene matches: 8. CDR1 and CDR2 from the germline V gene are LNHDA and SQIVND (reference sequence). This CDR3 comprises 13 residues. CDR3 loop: CASSHTDRSEQFF. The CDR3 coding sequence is TGTGCCAGTAGTCACACGGACAGGTCGGAGCAGTTCTTC.

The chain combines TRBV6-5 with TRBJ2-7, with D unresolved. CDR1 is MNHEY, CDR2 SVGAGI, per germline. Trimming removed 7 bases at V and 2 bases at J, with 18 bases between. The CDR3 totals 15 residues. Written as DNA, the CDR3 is TGTGCCAGCACCCAATCGGGTCTCCCCCCCTACGAGCAGTACTTC. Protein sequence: CASTQSGLPPYEQYF.

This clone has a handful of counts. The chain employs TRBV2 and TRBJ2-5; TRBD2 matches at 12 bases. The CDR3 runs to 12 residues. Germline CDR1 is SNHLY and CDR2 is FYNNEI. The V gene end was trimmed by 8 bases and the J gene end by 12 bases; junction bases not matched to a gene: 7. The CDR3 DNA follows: TGTGCCAGCCTGACTAGCGGGGGATTCAAGTACTTC. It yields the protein CASLTSGGFKYF.

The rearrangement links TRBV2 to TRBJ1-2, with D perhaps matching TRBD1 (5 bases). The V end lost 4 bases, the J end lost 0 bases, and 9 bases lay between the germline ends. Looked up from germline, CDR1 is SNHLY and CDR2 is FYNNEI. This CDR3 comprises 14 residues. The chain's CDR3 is CASSATEANYGYTF. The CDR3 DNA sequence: TGTGCCAGCAGTGCGACAGAAGCTAACTATGGCTACACCTTC. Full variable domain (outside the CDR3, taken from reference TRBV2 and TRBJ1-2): EPEVTQTPSHQVTQMGQEVILRCVPISNHLYFYWYRQILGQKVEFLVSFYNNEISEKSEIFDDQFSVERPDGSNFTLKIRSTKLEDSAMYFCASSATEANYGYTFGSGTRLTVV.

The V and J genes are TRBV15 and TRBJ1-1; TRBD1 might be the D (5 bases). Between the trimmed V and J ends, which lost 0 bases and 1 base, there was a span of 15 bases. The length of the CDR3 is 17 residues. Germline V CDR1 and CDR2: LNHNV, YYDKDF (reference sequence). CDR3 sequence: CATSRDSGRQTNTEAFF. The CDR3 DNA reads TGTGCCACCAGCAGAGATAGTGGCAGACAGACGAACACTGAAGCTTTCTTT.

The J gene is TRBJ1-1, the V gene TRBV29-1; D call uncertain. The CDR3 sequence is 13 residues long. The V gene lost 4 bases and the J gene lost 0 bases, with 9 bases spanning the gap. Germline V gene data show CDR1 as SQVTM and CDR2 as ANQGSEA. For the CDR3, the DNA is TGCAGCGTTGTTTCACTCATGAACACTGAAGCTTTCTTT. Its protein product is CSVVSLMNTEAFF. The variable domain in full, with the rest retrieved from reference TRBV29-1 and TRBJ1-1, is SAVISQKPSRDICQRGTSLTIQCQVDSQVTMMFWYRQQPGQSLTLIATANQGSEATYESGFVIDKFPISRPNLTFSTLTVSNMSPEDSSIYLCSVVSLMNTEAFFGQGTRLTVV.

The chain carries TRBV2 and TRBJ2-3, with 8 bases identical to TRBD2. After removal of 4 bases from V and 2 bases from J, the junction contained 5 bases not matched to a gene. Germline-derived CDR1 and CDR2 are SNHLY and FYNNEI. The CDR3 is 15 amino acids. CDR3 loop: CASSGAGANTDTQYF. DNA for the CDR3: TGTGCCAGCAGTGGAGCGGGGGCCAACACAGATACGCAGTATTTT.

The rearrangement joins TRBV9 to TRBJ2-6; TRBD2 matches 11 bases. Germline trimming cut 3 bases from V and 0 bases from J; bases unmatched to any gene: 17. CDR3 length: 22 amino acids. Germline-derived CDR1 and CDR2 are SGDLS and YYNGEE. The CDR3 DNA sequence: TGTGCCAGCAGCGCTGCACCCGAATTCTGGACTAGCGGGTACTCTGGGGCCAACGTCCTGACTTTC. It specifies CASSAAPEFWTSGYSGANVLTF.

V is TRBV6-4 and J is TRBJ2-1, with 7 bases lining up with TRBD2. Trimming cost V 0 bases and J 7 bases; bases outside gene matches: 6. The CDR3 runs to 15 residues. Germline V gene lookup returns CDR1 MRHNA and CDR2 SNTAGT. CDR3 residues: CASSDSAGVRNEQFF. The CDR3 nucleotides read TGTGCCAGCAGTGACTCCGCGGGGGTGAGGAATGAGCAGTTCTTC.

The CDR3 nucleotides are TGCGCCAGCAGCCCGGACATTTACAATGAGCAGTTCTTC. This codes for CASSPDIYNEQFF. The chain uses TRBV5-1 and TRBJ2-1; D perhaps matches TRBD1 (5 bases). CDR3 length: 13 residues. Trimming stripped 4 bases from V and 4 bases from J, with 9 bases between. Germline assignment: CDR1 SGHRS and CDR2 YFSETQ.

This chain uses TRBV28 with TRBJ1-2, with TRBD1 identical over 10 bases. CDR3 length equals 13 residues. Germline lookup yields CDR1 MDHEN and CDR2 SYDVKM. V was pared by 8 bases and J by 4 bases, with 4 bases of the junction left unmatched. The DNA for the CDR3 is TGTGCCAGCGGGACAGGGGATTTCTATGGCTACACCTTC. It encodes CASGTGDFYGYTF.

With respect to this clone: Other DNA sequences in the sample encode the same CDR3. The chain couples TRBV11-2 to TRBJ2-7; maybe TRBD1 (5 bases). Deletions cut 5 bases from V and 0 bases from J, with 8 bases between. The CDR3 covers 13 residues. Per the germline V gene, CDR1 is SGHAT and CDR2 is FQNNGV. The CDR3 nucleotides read TGTGCCAGCAGCCGCCAGGGCTCCTACGAGCAGTACTTC. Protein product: CASSRQGSYEQYF.

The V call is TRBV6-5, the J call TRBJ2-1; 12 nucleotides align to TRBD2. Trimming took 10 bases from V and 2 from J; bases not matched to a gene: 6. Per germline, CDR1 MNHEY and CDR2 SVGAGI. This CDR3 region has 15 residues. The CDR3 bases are TGTGCCACCCTCAGGACTAGCGGGACCTACAATGAGCAGTTCTTC. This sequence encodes CATLRTSGTYNEQFF.

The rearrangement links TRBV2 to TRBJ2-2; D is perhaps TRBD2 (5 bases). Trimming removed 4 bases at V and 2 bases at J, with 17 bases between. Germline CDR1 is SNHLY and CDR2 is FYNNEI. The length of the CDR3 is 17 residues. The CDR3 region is CASSGEIGSGNTGELFF. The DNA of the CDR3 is TGTGCCAGCAGTGGGGAAATTGGGAGCGGCAACACCGGGGAGCTGTTTTTT.

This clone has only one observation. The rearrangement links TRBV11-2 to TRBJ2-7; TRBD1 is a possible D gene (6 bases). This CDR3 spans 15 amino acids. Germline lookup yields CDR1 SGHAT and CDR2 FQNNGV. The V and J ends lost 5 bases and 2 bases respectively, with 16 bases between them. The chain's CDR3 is CASSLLRDNTYEQYF. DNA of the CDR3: TGTGCCAGCAGCCTACTCCGGGACAATACCTACGAGCAGTACTTC.

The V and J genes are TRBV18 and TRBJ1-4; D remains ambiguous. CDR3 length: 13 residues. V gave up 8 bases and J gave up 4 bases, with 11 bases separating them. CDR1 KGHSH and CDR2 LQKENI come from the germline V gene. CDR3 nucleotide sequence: TGTGCCAGCAGCGGCCAGGTTAATGAAAAACTGTTTTTT. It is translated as CASSGQVNEKLFF.